The 18 T cell receptor beta chains presented below share a single source sample, sequenced in a study of T-cell reconstitution after alpha-beta-depleted transplantation in children. The library targeted TCRbeta and was prepared with unique molecular identifiers. TCRdb re-derived calls from the PCR reads in MiXCR, one entry per CDR3 protein. Of about 640,000 distinct CDR3 sequences in the sample, 10% to 15% were seen once. Sequenced material: PBMCs, mostly from graft donor cells, taken 360 days after TCRalphabeta/CD19-depleted stem cell transplant. These receptors were taken from a male patient younger than 18 who had a stem cell transplant for acute myeloid leukemia, so the T cells may come from the graft donor.

The chain carries TRBV27 and TRBJ2-7; 11 bases are a match to TRBD1. Germline CDR1 reads MNHEY; CDR2 reads SMNVEV (reference sequence). The CDR3 totals 17 residues. V was pared by 5 bases and J by 7 bases, with 16 bases of the junction left unmatched. The CDR3, as DNA: TGTGCCAGCAGTCCTTTACAGGACAGGGGGCGATCATGGGAGCAGTACTTC. Its protein product is CASSPLQDRGRSWEQYF.

In its sample, this clonotype was seen a few times. This chain links TRBV20-1 with TRBJ2-7; D gene unclear. V was cut by 3 bases and J by 0 bases, with 9 bases left in between. The CDR3 spans 13 residues. Germline CDR1 DFQATT, CDR2 SNEGSKA (reference sequence). The CDR3 DNA sequence: TGCAGTGCTAGCGGGCCTAGCTCCTACGAGCAGTACTTC. The encoded protein is CSASGPSSYEQYF.

This clonotype was detected only a few times. The chain carries TRBV28 and TRBJ2-3, with 10 bases matching TRBD2. Germline V lookup: CDR1 MDHEN, CDR2 SYDVKM. V shed 6 bases and J 4 bases; nucleotides not matched to a gene: 7. The length of the CDR3 is 15 residues. CDR3 sequence: CASRPSGRVADTQYF. The CDR3 DNA reads as TGTGCCAGCAGACCCAGCGGGAGGGTGGCAGATACGCAGTATTTT.

The rearrangement joins TRBV5-1 to TRBJ2-2, with D perhaps assigned TRBD1 or TRBD2 (5 bases each). From germline, CDR1 is SGHRS and CDR2 YFSETQ. This CDR3 spans 17 amino acids. V was trimmed by 1 base and J by 2 bases, leaving 15 bases between them. The CDR3 loop reads CASSLLGVTFNTGELFF. The CDR3, as DNA: TGCGCCAGCAGCTTGTTGGGGGTGACTTTTAACACCGGGGAGCTGTTTTTT.

This clonotype was observed many times. The chain employs TRBV28 and TRBJ2-1, with a weak D call TRBD2 (6 bases). In germline, CDR1 is MDHEN, CDR2 SYDVKM. The CDR3 is made up of 12 amino acids. The V gene lost 8 bases and the J gene lost 12 bases, with 17 bases spanning the gap. The CDR3 sequence is CASFNGGVAQFF. CDR3 in DNA: TGTGCCAGCTTTAATGGCGGGGTTGCGCAGTTCTTC.

This clonotype was counted at least ten times. The V call is TRBV29-1, the J call TRBJ2-1, with D tentatively TRBD1 or TRBD2 (5 bases each). CDR3 length: 15 residues. Between the trimmed V and J ends, which lost 6 bases and 4 bases, there was a span of 19 bases. The V gene's germline CDR1 is SQVTM and CDR2 ANQGSEA. CDR3 bases: TGCAGCGTGGGACGGCAGAACATCGAATACAATGAGCAGTTCTTC. Protein: CSVGRQNIEYNEQFF.

V and J are TRBV27 and TRBJ1-1; 7 bases line up with TRBD1. Unmatched junction bases numbered 10, after V lost 4 bases and J lost 5 bases. The CDR3 is 15 amino acids. Per germline, CDR1 MNHEY and CDR2 SMNVEV (reference sequence). CDR3 DNA: TGTGCCAGCAGTTGGGGACTGCCCAGGGGGACTGAAGCTTTCTTT. This sequence encodes CASSWGLPRGTEAFF.

This clonotype showed up many times. The genes are TRBV20-1 and TRBJ2-7, with 8 bases lining up with TRBD2. The junction had 3 bases not matched to a gene; V was cut back by 5 bases and J by 0 bases. The CDR3 contains 13 residues. The germline V gene has CDR1 DFQATT and CDR2 SNEGSKA (reference sequence). CDR3 bases: TGCAGTGCTCTAAGCGGGAGCTCCTACGAGCAGTACTTC. Translation: CSALSGSSYEQYF.

There are a few counts of this clonotype. The rearrangement joins TRBV4-2 to TRBJ2-5; D unresolved. The CDR3 runs to 13 residues. CDR1 and CDR2 (germline): LGHNA, YNFKEQ. V was trimmed by 0 bases and J by 7 bases, leaving 9 bases between them. The CDR3 DNA follows: TGTGCCAGCAGCCAAGATGGGTCGGGGACCCAGTACTTC. This translates into CASSQDGSGTQYF.

There are a few counts of this clonotype. The chain joins TRBV4-3 to TRBJ2-1; 9 bases line up with TRBD2. CDR3 length: 17 amino acids. V trimming: 0 bases; J trimming: 4 bases; junction bases outside the gene matches: 7. The germline gives CDR1 LGHNA, CDR2 YSLEER. The CDR3 region is CASSQDIRLAGYNEQFF. CDR3 coding DNA: TGCGCCAGCAGCCAAGATATACGGCTAGCGGGGTACAATGAGCAGTTCTTC.

This clonotype was found a few times. V is TRBV7-9 and J is TRBJ2-2; D ambiguous. Germline CDR1 reads SEHNR; CDR2 reads FQNEAQ (reference sequence). The CDR3 extends over 12 amino acids. V gave up 10 bases and J gave up 4 bases, with 10 bases separating them. In DNA, the CDR3 is TGTGCCATCTCCCTGGGCACCGGGGAGCTGTTTTTT. Translation gives CAISLGTGELFF. Variable domain in full (rest from reference TRBV7-9 and TRBJ2-2): DTGVSQNPRHKITKRGQNVTFRCDPISEHNRLYWYRQTLGQGPEFLTYFQNEAQLEKSRLLSDRFSAERPKGSFSTLEIQRTEQGDSAMYLCAISLGTGELFFGEGSRLTVL.

The chain employs TRBV20-1 and TRBJ2-1; unclear D gene. V lost 0 bases to trimming and J lost 8 bases, with 8 bases between them. CDR3 length: 12 residues. Germline CDR1 and CDR2: DFQATT and SNEGSKA (reference sequence). The DNA for the CDR3 is TGCAGTGCTAGAGAGATAAGGGATGAGCAGTTCTTC. Translation gives CSAREIRDEQFF.

This clonotype occurred a few times. The chain uses TRBV18 and TRBJ2-7; maybe TRBD2 (5 bases). V lost 3 bases and J lost 4, with 16 bases in between. This CDR3 has 15 amino acids. From germline, CDR1 is KGHSH and CDR2 LQKENI. In DNA form, the CDR3 reads TGTGCCAGCTCACCTCCAACGGGGTTACCTTACGAGCAGTACTTC. This translates into CASSPPTGLPYEQYF.

The gene calls are TRBV20-1 and TRBJ2-3; perhaps TRBD2 as D (6 bases). Germline lookup yields CDR1 DFQATT and CDR2 SNEGSKA (reference sequence). Trimming took off 0 bases at V and 3 bases at J, with 22 bases between the two ends. This CDR3 contains 18 residues. Here the CDR3 reads CSARDLARWRDQTDTQYF. CDR3 sequence (DNA): TGCAGTGCTAGAGATTTAGCGAGATGGCGGGATCAGACAGATACGCAGTATTTT.

This clonotype was seen a few times. This rearrangement joins TRBV5-6 to TRBJ2-5, with D unresolved. The germline V gene has CDR1 SGHDT and CDR2 YYEEEE. V lost 1 base, J lost 0 bases, and 7 bases lay in between. This CDR3 is built from 14 residues. The CDR3 sequence is CASSLSRYQETQYF. CDR3 nucleotide sequence: TGTGCCAGCAGCTTGAGTCGGTACCAAGAGACCCAGTACTTC. Drawing the rest from reference TRBV5-6 and TRBJ2-5, the complete variable domain is DAGVTQSPTHLIKTRGQQVTLRCSPKSGHDTVSWYQQALGQGPQFIFQYYEEEERQRGNFPDRFSGHQFPNYSSELNVNALLLGDSALYLCASSLSRYQETQYFGPGTRLLVL.

This clonotype turned up a few times. J is TRBJ2-7 and V is TRBV7-9; TRBD1 might be the D (5 bases). V was clipped by 5 bases and J by 6 bases, with 17 bases between them. The CDR3 covers 14 residues. Per the germline V gene, CDR1 is SEHNR and CDR2 is FQNEAQ (reference sequence). CDR3 sequence (DNA): TGTGCCAGCAGCATGACAGATTTTACGGTCGAGCAGTACTTC. Amino acid sequence: CASSMTDFTVEQYF.

This chain links TRBV4-1 with TRBJ2-7, with TRBD2 identical over 8 bases. V lost 0 bases and J lost 1; bases outside the gene matches: 11. In germline, CDR1 is MGHRA, CDR2 YSYEKL. The CDR3 spans 18 residues. The CDR3 bases are TGCGCCAGCAGCCAAGAGGGTTTAGAGCGGGAGCCATCCTACGAGCAGTACTTC. Its protein is CASSQEGLEREPSYEQYF.

The rearrangement links TRBV14 to TRBJ2-3; the match to TRBD2 covers 7 bases. V lost 2 bases to trimming and J lost 0 bases; unmatched junction nucleotides: 5. The germline CDR1 and CDR2 sequences are SGHDN and FVKESK. The CDR3 has 16 residues. Here the CDR3 reads CASSQLLALSTDTQYF. CDR3 DNA sequence: TGTGCCAGCAGCCAATTACTAGCGCTCAGCACAGATACGCAGTATTTT.